Each of the 22 T cell receptor beta chains below was sequenced from the same sample in a study of blood T cell repertoires in COVID-19. Method: immunoSEQ multiplex PCR; TCRdb's copy keeps in-frame clones and lacks some. Among roughly 14,000 clones listed, around 90% were seen once. Sequencing was performed on peripheral blood. These receptors were taken from a human donor with active COVID-19. The donor label of this sample is uncertain.

V gene TRBV4-1 combines with J gene TRBJ2-2, with 7 bases fitting TRBD2. This CDR3 comprises 14 residues. V shed 6 bases, J shed 7 bases, and the junction held 8 bases outside the gene matches. Germline CDR1 is MGHRA and CDR2 is YSYEKL. CDR3 DNA sequence: TGCGCCAGCAGTAGAGCGGGGCTGGGCGGGGAGCTGTTTTTT. Translating it yields CASSRAGLGGELFF.

The V gene is TRBV30, the J gene TRBJ2-1; perhaps TRBD2 as D (6 bases). The CDR3 extends over 14 amino acids. Trimming shortened V by 4 bases and J by 4 bases, and 14 bases separated the two germline ends. Germline V gene data show CDR1 as GTSNPN and CDR2 as SVGIG (reference sequence). The CDR3 here is CAWISGRTYNEQFF. In nucleotides, the CDR3 is TGTGCCTGGATTAGCGGCAGAACTTACAATGAGCAGTTCTTC.

This chain uses TRBV6-2 or TRBV6-3 with TRBJ2-5; TRBD1 matches at 8 bases. CDR3 size: 15 residues. J lost 1 base, V lost 2 bases, and 3 bases had no gene match. CDR1 and CDR2 from the germline V gene are MNHEY and SVGEGT. The CDR3 protein is CASSYHTGGQETQYF. In DNA, the CDR3 is TGTGCCAGCAGTTACCACACAGGGGGCCAAGAGACCCAGTACTTC.

This chain links TRBV11-2 with TRBJ1-5, with TRBD1 identical over 9 bases. Per the germline V gene, CDR1 is SGHAT and CDR2 is FQNNGV. The CDR3 sequence is 17 residues long. The V and J ends lost 5 bases and 3 bases, in that order; junction bases with no gene match: 11. The CDR3 DNA reads TGTGCCAGCAGCCCCCTGGTCGGGACAGGGATCAATCAGCCCCAGCATTTT. Its translation is CASSPLVGTGINQPQHF. The full variable domain, with the rest looked up from reference TRBV11-2 and TRBJ1-5, is EAGVAQSPRYKIIEKRQSVAFWCNPISGHATLYWYQQILGQGPKLLIQFQNNGVVDDSQLPKDRFSAERLKGVDSTLKIQPAKLEDSAVYLCASSPLVGTGINQPQHFGDGTRLSIL.

The table lists this clone with a few counts. This chain uses TRBV5-6 with TRBJ2-3, with no clear D. Germline CDR1 is SGHDT and CDR2 is YYEEEE. There are 11 residues in the CDR3. The V gene lost 3 bases and the J gene lost 7 bases, with 6 bases spanning the gap. The DNA of the CDR3 is TGTGCCAGCAGCTCGGTAAATACGCAGTATTTT. Its protein is CASSSVNTQYF.

The chain couples TRBV7-9 to TRBJ2-5; 9 bases match TRBD1. Trimming cost V 4 bases and J 3 bases; bases outside gene matches: 3. Germline CDR1 reads SEHNR; CDR2 reads FQNEAQ (reference sequence). The CDR3 length is 14 residues. CDR3 loop: CASSWDRAKETQYF. In DNA, the CDR3 is TGTGCCAGCAGCTGGGACAGGGCGAAAGAGACCCAGTACTTC.

The chain is built from TRBV7-9 and TRBJ2-7, with D uncertain. CDR1 and CDR2 from the germline V gene are SEHNR and FQNEAQ (reference sequence). The CDR3 covers 13 residues. Between the trimmed V and J ends, which lost 1 base and 2 bases, there was a span of 6 bases. The CDR3 nucleotides are TGTGCCAGCAGCTTAGTGGCGGCCTACGAGCAGTACTTC. It yields the protein CASSLVAAYEQYF.

CDR3 sequence: CASSQVPSGGAENIQYF. CDR3 DNA: TGCGCCAGCAGCCAAGTCCCCAGCGGGGGGGCCGAAAACATTCAGTACTTC. The chain uses TRBV4-1 and TRBJ2-4; 10 positions agree with TRBD2. This CDR3 is 17 amino acids long. Germline V lookup: CDR1 MGHRA, CDR2 YSYEKL. After removal of 1 base from V and 5 bases from J, the junction contained 8 bases not matched to a gene.

The genes are TRBV9 and TRBJ2-1, with D perhaps matching TRBD2 (6 bases). Trimming took off 0 bases at V and 7 bases at J, with 17 bases between the two ends. Germline V gives CDR1 SGDLS, CDR2 YYNGEE. CDR3 size: 16 residues. The CDR3: CASSVVSGGGVNEQFF. CDR3 bases: TGTGCCAGCAGCGTAGTTAGCGGCGGAGGTGTAAATGAGCAGTTCTTC.

This clone was counted only a few times. The chain recombines TRBV7-6 with TRBJ1-3; 9 bases are a match to TRBD1. CDR3 length: 16 residues. V trimming: 4 bases; J trimming: 3 bases; junction bases outside the gene matches: 7. Germline V gene data show CDR1 as SGHVS and CDR2 as FNYEAQ. The CDR3 nucleotides are TGTGCCAGCAGCTCGGAACAGGGGGCACATGGAAACACCATATATTTT. The encoded protein is CASSSEQGAHGNTIYF.

This clone has just one count. The chain combines TRBV18 with TRBJ1-4, with TRBD1 matching over 7 bases. The V segment lost 3 bases and the J segment 10 bases; nucleotides outside the gene matches: 2. Germline CDR1 reads KGHSH; CDR2 reads LQKENI. The CDR3 extends over 12 amino acids. CDR3 DNA sequence: TGTGCCAGCTCACCGCGGACAGGAAAACTGTTTTTT. Translated: CASSPRTGKLFF. Full variable domain (rest looked up from reference TRBV18 and TRBJ1-4): NAGVMQNPRHLVRRRGQEARLRCSPMKGHSHVYWYRQLPEEGLKFMVYLQKENIIDESGMPKERFSAEFPKEGPSILRIQQVVRGDSAAYFCASSPRTGKLFFGSGTQLSVL.

The chain couples TRBV24-1 to TRBJ1-2; the match to TRBD1 covers 7 bases. The CDR3 spans 13 residues. Trimming cost V 4 bases and J 8 bases; bases outside gene matches: 6. Germline V gene data show CDR1 as KGHDR and CDR2 as SFDVKD. The CDR3, as DNA: TGTGCCACCAGTGAAAACAGGGGCAGGGGCTACACCTTC. Translating it yields CATSENRGRGYTF.

This clone came up a few times. The rearrangement joins TRBV5-5 to TRBJ2-5; 9 bases match TRBD1. With 4 bases clipped from V and 1 base from J, the junction kept 2 bases outside the gene matches. Germline V gives CDR1 SGHKS, CDR2 YYEKEE (reference sequence). There are 14 residues in the CDR3. The CDR3 is CASSQGQGQETQYF. The DNA of the CDR3 is TGTGCCAGCAGCCAGGGACAGGGCCAAGAGACCCAGTACTTC. The complete variable domain, with remaining parts taken from reference TRBV5-5 and TRBJ2-5, reads DAGVTQSPTHLIKTRGQQVTLRCSPISGHKSVSWYQQVLGQGPQFIFQYYEKEERGRGNFPDRFSARQFPNYSSELNVNALLLGDSALYLCASSQGQGQETQYFGPGTRLLVL.

This chain uses TRBV11-2 with TRBJ1-4; the D gene is possibly TRBD1 (6 bases). This CDR3 has 15 amino acids. The V gene's germline CDR1 is SGHAT and CDR2 FQNNGV. Between the trimmed V and J ends, which lost 1 base and 3 bases, there was a span of 9 bases. The CDR3 region has the DNA TGTGCCAGCAGCTTAGTCGGGACACCTAATGAAAAACTGTTTTTT. Its translation is CASSLVGTPNEKLFF.

This rearrangement joins TRBV11-2 to TRBJ2-1; 7 positions agree with TRBD1. The germline gives CDR1 SGHAT, CDR2 FQNNGV. V shed 2 bases and J 4 bases; nucleotides not matched to a gene: 5. The CDR3 has 15 residues. CDR3 sequence: CASSLLDRDYNEQFF. CDR3 sequence (DNA): TGTGCCAGCAGCTTATTAGACAGGGATTACAATGAGCAGTTCTTC.

This sequence joins TRBV6-1 and TRBJ1-1; D perhaps matches TRBD1 (5 bases). CDR3 length: 15 amino acids. V was trimmed by 2 bases and J by 0 bases, leaving 10 bases between them. Germline lookup yields CDR1 MNHNS and CDR2 SASEGT. CDR3 sequence reads: CASSELGGVNTEAFF. Here the CDR3 DNA reads TGTGCCAGCAGTGAACTGGGGGGGGTGAACACTGAAGCTTTCTTT.

This chain uses TRBV6-5 with TRBJ2-2, with a possible D match to TRBD1 (5 bases). This CDR3 is 11 amino acids long. The germline V and J ends were trimmed by 8 bases and 9 bases, with 10 bases remaining between them. The germline CDR1 and CDR2 sequences are MNHEY and SVGAGI. In DNA form, the CDR3 reads TGTGCCAGCTTACAGGCGCGGGAGCTGTTTTTT. As protein: CASLQARELFF.

The chain carries TRBV10-1 and TRBJ2-5; a possible D gene is TRBD2 (5 bases). V lost 11 bases and J lost 5, with 12 bases in between. The CDR3 contains 11 residues. Looked up from germline, CDR1 is WNHNN and CDR2 is SYGVQD (reference sequence). The CDR3 sequence is CAGVGVETQYF. The CDR3 nucleotides read TGCGCCGGCGTCGGGGTTGAGACCCAGTACTTC.

The chain is built from TRBV5-1 and TRBJ1-1; TRBD1 aligns across 9 bases. With V trimmed by 3 bases and J by 1 base, 1 base remained unmatched. The CDR3 is made up of 14 amino acids. Germline values: CDR1 SGHRS, CDR2 YFSETQ. The DNA of the CDR3 is TGCGCCAGCAGCTGGACAGGGGCGAACACTGAAGCTTTCTTT. Its protein product is CASSWTGANTEAFF.

V and J are TRBV12-3 or TRBV12-4 and TRBJ1-5; 7 nucleotides match TRBD1. Losses at the gene ends were 5 bases for V and 5 bases for J; bases not matched to a gene: 3. This CDR3 has 13 amino acids. The CDR3 loop reads CASSPGQYQPQHF. The CDR3 region has the DNA TGTGCCAGCAGTCCGGGACAGTATCAGCCCCAGCATTTT.

The CDR3 loop is CASSLDRPEGEQYF. Written as DNA, the CDR3 is TGCGCCAGCAGCTTGGACAGGCCTGAAGGGGAGCAGTACTTC. The genes are TRBV5-1 and TRBJ2-7, with D perhaps matching TRBD1 (5 bases). Germline lookup yields CDR1 SGHRS and CDR2 YFSETQ. The CDR3 runs 14 residues. V was shortened by 0 bases and J by 7 bases, with 14 bases between the two germline ends. The full variable domain, in which reference TRBV5-1 and TRBJ2-7 provide the parts outside the CDR3, is KAGVTQTPRYLIKTRGQQVTLSCSPISGHRSVSWYQQTPGQGLQFLFEYFSETQRNKGNFPGRFSGRQFSNSRSEMNVSTLELGDSALYLCASSLDRPEGEQYFGPGTRLTVT.

The chain joins TRBV10-2 to TRBJ2-3; no firm D call. Germline V gene sequence: CDR1 WSHSY, CDR2 SAAADI. CDR3 length equals 12 residues. The germline V and J ends were trimmed by 5 bases and 9 bases, with 12 bases remaining between them. The DNA for the CDR3 is TGCGCCAGCAGTCCGGGTATCCGGACGCAGTATTTT. It encodes CASSPGIRTQYF.